Listed below are T cell receptor beta chains from one sample, sequenced in a study of CD8 T cells in Susac syndrome. Using its own MiXCR run on the immunoSEQ multiplex PCR reads, TCRdb lists one record per CDR3 protein. The sample lists around 200,000 distinct CDR3 sequences; about 95% were seen once. The specimen was CD4+ T cells from PBMCs. The receptor set was obtained from a human donor with multiple sclerosis. Both conserved end residues are part of each CDR3. D genes are given only for firm matches. Clone size is not always given. Where it is, it says once, few, many or a class for expanded clones.

CSVDSYNEQFF | TGCAGCGTTGACTCCTACAATGAGCAGTTCTTC | NA | TRBV29-1 | few | TRBJ2-1
CSATGDFSSTDTQYF | TGCAGTGCCACCGGCGACTTTTCTAGCACAGATACGCAGTATTTT | NA | TRBV20-1 | once | TRBJ2-3
CASSIWGGNQPQHF | TGTGCCAGTAGTATATGGGGTGGCAATCAGCCCCAGCATTTT | NA | TRBV19 | NA | TRBJ1-5
CASSFGGREPQHF | TGTGCCAGCAGCTTCGGGGGCAGGGAGCCCCAGCATTTT | NA | TRBV7-2 | NA | TRBJ1-5
CASSRRGVDIQYF | TGTGCCAGCAGCCGCCGTGGGGTGGACATTCAGTACTTC | NA | TRBV3-1 | NA | TRBJ2-4
CASRRTGENYGYTF | TGTGCCAGCAGGAGGACAGGGGAGAACTATGGCTACACCTTC | TRBD1 | TRBV6-5 | once | TRBJ1-2
CASSVEVASGANVLTF | TGTGCCAGCAGTGTCGAGGTAGCCTCTGGGGCCAACGTCCTGACTTTC | NA | TRBV2 | once | TRBJ2-6
CASSIAGGDTQYF | TGTGCCAGTAGTATAGCGGGGGGAGATACGCAGTATTTT | TRBD2 | TRBV19 | NA | TRBJ2-3
CAISESSGGTYNEQFF | TGTGCCATCAGTGAGTCGTCGGGGGGGACCTACAATGAGCAGTTCTTC | TRBD2 | TRBV10-3 | NA | TRBJ2-1
CSVEDRLQGDEQFF | TGCAGCGTTGAAGATCGTTTACAGGGAGATGAGCAGTTCTTC | NA | TRBV29-1 | NA | TRBJ2-1
CASPGEETQYF | TGCGCCTCCCCGGGGGAGGAGACCCAGTACTTC | NA | TRBV5-1 | once | TRBJ2-5
CASSYRGYGYTF | TGTGCCAGCAGTTACAGGGGATATGGCTACACCTTC | NA | TRBV6-5 | NA | TRBJ1-2
CASSPSTGDNQPQHF | TGTGCCAGCAGTCCATCGACAGGGGACAATCAGCCCCAGCATTTT | TRBD1 | TRBV12-3/TRBV12-4 | NA | TRBJ1-5
CASSESPSVYSGYTF | TGTGCCAGCAGTGAATCCCCGTCAGTTTATAGTGGCTACACCTTC | NA | TRBV25-1 | NA | TRBJ1-2
CASSRGGGFNYGYTF | TGTGCCAGCAGTAGGGGGGGAGGCTTCAACTATGGCTACACCTTC | NA | TRBV27 | NA | TRBJ1-2
CASSSYAEQFF | TGTGCCAGCAGTTCTTATGCTGAGCAGTTCTTC | NA | TRBV12-3/TRBV12-4 | NA | TRBJ2-1
CASSGSWGRNTEAFF | TGTGCCAGCAGTGGGTCTTGGGGGAGGAACACTGAAGCTTTCTTT | NA | TRBV2 | NA | TRBJ1-1
CSATFGTGGVNQQFF | TGCAGTGCCACCTTCGGGACGGGGGGGGTTAACCAGCAGTTCTTC | TRBD2 | TRBV20-1 | NA | TRBJ2-1
CASRRDNYGYTF | TGTGCCAGCAGAAGAGACAACTATGGCTACACCTTC | NA | TRBV2 | NA | TRBJ1-2
CAWRADRMIQTQYF | TGTGCCTGGAGGGCGGACAGGATGATTCAGACCCAGTACTTC | TRBD1 | TRBV30 | NA | TRBJ2-5
CASSLDAPPQDTEAFF | TGCGCCAGCAGCTTGGACGCCCCTCCTCAAGACACTGAAGCTTTCTTT | NA | TRBV5-1 | NA | TRBJ1-1
CSARGWQLPPNEQFF | TGCAGTGCACGGGGCTGGCAGCTCCCACCCAATGAGCAGTTCTTC | NA | TRBV20-1 | NA | TRBJ2-1
CASSFNSLGEQFF | TGTGCCAGCAGCTTTAATAGTTTGGGTGAGCAGTTCTTC | NA | TRBV7-9 | NA | TRBJ2-1
CASSNGGGYTF | TGTGCCAGTTCCAACGGTGGCGGCTACACCTTC | NA | TRBV19 | NA | TRBJ1-2
CSVGGTETQETQYF | TGCAGCGTTGGGGGAACCGAAACCCAAGAGACCCAGTACTTC | NA | TRBV29-1 | NA | TRBJ2-5
CASRPQGSTDTQYF | TGCGCCAGCCGACCACAGGGTTCCACAGATACGCAGTATTTT | NA | TRBV5-1 | NA | TRBJ2-3
CASSVAGTGVYGYTF | TGTGCCAGCAGCGTAGCTGGAACAGGTGTCTATGGCTACACCTTC | NA | TRBV9 | NA | TRBJ1-2
CAWSVAGAGTFGYTF | TGTGCCTGGAGTGTCGCAGGGGCCGGGACCTTCGGCTACACCTTC | NA | TRBV30 | NA | TRBJ1-2
CASSQDASRYEQYF | TGTGCCAGCAGCCAAGACGCTAGCAGGTACGAGCAGTACTTC | NA | TRBV3-1 | NA | TRBJ2-7
CAWSPAASGANVLTF | TGTGCCTGGAGCCCAGCAGCCTCTGGGGCCAACGTCCTGACTTTC | NA | TRBV30 | NA | TRBJ2-6
CASSLRRGNSPLHF | TGTGCCAGCAGTTTACGCCGCGGAAATTCACCCCTCCACTTT | NA | TRBV28 | NA | TRBJ1-6
CASSLTSAGVDTQYF | TGTGCCAGCAGCTTAACGTCAGCGGGGGTTGATACGCAGTATTTT | TRBD2 | TRBV7-2 | NA | TRBJ2-3
CASSLMGTTDTQYF | TGTGCCAGCAGCTTAATGGGGACCACAGATACGCAGTATTTT | NA | TRBV7-3 | NA | TRBJ2-3
CSGDRGSSTEAFF | TGCAGCGGGGACAGGGGTTCATCCACTGAAGCTTTCTTT | TRBD1 | TRBV29-1 | NA | TRBJ1-1
CASSSTSGATDTQYF | TGTGCCAGCAGCAGCACTAGCGGGGCTACAGATACGCAGTATTTT | TRBD2 | TRBV3-1 | NA | TRBJ2-3
CSVAGGLQETQYF | TGCAGCGTTGCCGGGGGCCTCCAAGAGACCCAGTACTTC | NA | TRBV29-1 | NA | TRBJ2-5
CAWSGGGGSYNEQFF | TGTGCCTGGAGTGGAGGCGGGGGGTCCTACAATGAGCAGTTCTTC | TRBD2 | TRBV30 | NA | TRBJ2-1
CASSHLSIGQGMEKLFF | TGTGCCAGCAGCCATCTCTCAATTGGACAGGGGATGGAAAAACTGTTTTTT | TRBD1 | TRBV3-1 | NA | TRBJ1-4
CASSRRGPNTEAFF | TGTGCCAGCTCTCGTAGGGGGCCGAACACTGAAGCTTTCTTT | TRBD1 | TRBV18 | NA | TRBJ1-1
CASGGSQETQYF | TGTGCCAGCGGGGGTAGCCAGGAGACCCAGTACTTC | NA | TRBV19 | NA | TRBJ2-5
CAWSGVRSLGSGANVLTF | TGTGCCTGGAGTGGGGTTCGGTCTTTAGGCTCTGGGGCCAACGTCCTGACTTTC | NA | TRBV30 | NA | TRBJ2-6
CASSLQTGYEQYF | TGTGCCAGCAGCCTCCAGACAGGGTACGAGCAGTACTTC | TRBD1 | TRBV4-2 | NA | TRBJ2-7
CACTQRKAFF | TGTGCCTGTACCCAACGGAAAGCTTTCTTT | NA | TRBV30 | NA | TRBJ1-1
CASSVLDRETQYF | TGTGCCAGCAGCGTACTCGACCGGGAGACCCAGTACTTC | NA | TRBV9 | NA | TRBJ2-5
CSVAQGDYGYTF | TGCAGCGTTGCACAGGGCGACTATGGCTACACCTTC | NA | TRBV29-1 | NA | TRBJ1-2
CASSAEVDTGYTF | TGTGCCAGCAGCGCCGAGGTGGATACGGGCTACACCTTC | NA | TRBV7-9 | NA | TRBJ1-2
CASSHPQGAAGQPQHF | TGCGCCAGCAGCCATCCTCAGGGGGCAGCGGGTCAGCCCCAGCATTTT | TRBD1 | TRBV4-1 | once | TRBJ1-5
CASSLDGASVTDTQYF | TGTGCCAGCAGCTTAGACGGGGCCTCAGTCACAGATACGCAGTATTTT | NA | TRBV11-2 | NA | TRBJ2-3
CSVGGTYNEQFF | TGCAGCGTTGGAGGGACCTACAATGAGCAGTTCTTC | NA | TRBV29-1 | NA | TRBJ2-1
CASSPNPNQPQHF | TGTGCCAGCAGCCCCAACCCCAATCAGCCCCAGCATTTT | NA | TRBV3-1 | NA | TRBJ1-5
CASSQNRGTEAFF | TGTGCCAGCAGCCAAAACAGGGGGACTGAAGCTTTCTTT | TRBD1 | TRBV3-1 | NA | TRBJ1-1
CASRPDYYEQYF | TGCGCCAGCAGACCCGACTACTACGAGCAGTACTTC | NA | TRBV5-1 | once | TRBJ2-7
CASSQATTGGMSFF | TGTGCCAGCAGCCAAGCTACCACAGGGGGCATGTCTTTCTTT | TRBD1 | TRBV3-1 | NA | TRBJ1-1
CSALGTSENTGELFF | TGCAGTGCCTTAGGGACCTCCGAGAACACCGGGGAGCTGTTTTTT | NA | TRBV20-1 | NA | TRBJ2-2
CASSLGPSGGNEQFF | TGCGCCAGCAGCTTGGGGCCTAGCGGGGGCAATGAGCAGTTCTTC | TRBD2 | TRBV5-1 | NA | TRBJ2-1
CASSRALGGHRSYNEQFF | TGTGCCAGCAGCCGAGCCTTGGGAGGACACCGCTCCTACAATGAGCAGTTCTTC | NA | TRBV3-1 | NA | TRBJ2-1
CSVIDGPYEQYF | TGCAGCGTGATCGATGGCCCCTACGAGCAGTACTTC | NA | TRBV29-1 | NA | TRBJ2-7
CSARVLTEAFF | TGCAGTGCTAGGGTTCTAACTGAAGCTTTCTTT | NA | TRBV20-1 | NA | TRBJ1-1
CAWTDRNPYGYTF | TGTGCCTGGACAGACAGGAACCCATATGGCTACACCTTC | NA | TRBV30 | NA | TRBJ1-2
CASSRKGVGYGYTF | TGTGCCAGCAGCCGAAAGGGGGTGGGCTATGGCTACACCTTC | NA | TRBV3-1 | NA | TRBJ1-2